These 3 T cell receptor beta chains were sequenced from one sample in a study of blood T cells in healthy people across ages. A sample-barcoded 5' primer and a J-beta primer mix were used in a second PCR of roughly 7 to 11 cycles. Using its own MiXCR run on the 5' RACE reads, TCRdb lists one record per CDR3 protein. The table includes hundreds of thousands of distinct CDR3 sequences, about 54% detected once. The sample was blood. These receptors were collected from a man aged 55 to 70 in good health.

The chain employs TRBV21-1 and TRBJ1-5; TRBD1, as called in the table, went unchecked against the DNA. TRBV21-1 is listed as a pseudogene. CDR3 size: 15 residues. The CDR3 region is CASSPLTRGNQPQHF. CDR3 bases: TGTGCCAGCAGCCCCCTTACCCGTGGCAATCAGCCCCAGCATTTT.

The V gene is TRBV20-1, the J gene TRBJ2-5; 10 nucleotides agree with TRBD2. The J call may be incorrect, as the DNA end agrees better with TRBJ2-7. This CDR3 is 13 amino acids long. Germline CDR1 and CDR2: DFQATT and SNEGSKA (reference sequence). CDR3 coding DNA: TGCAGTGCTAAAGGGCTAGCGGGAGCCGAGCAGTACTTC. Its protein is CSAKGLAGAEQYF.

The chain carries TRBV7-2 and TRBJ1-2; 8 nucleotides agree with TRBD1. The CDR3 has 15 residues. The germline V gene has CDR1 SGHTA and CDR2 FQGNSA. V lost 5 bases, J lost 6 bases, and 11 bases stayed unmatched. The CDR3 region is CASSTGQGGWNGYTF. The DNA of the CDR3 is TGTGCCAGCAGCACCGGACAGGGAGGGTGGAATGGCTACACCTTC.